These 8 T cell receptor beta chains were sequenced from one sample in a study of T-cell reconstitution after alpha-beta-depleted transplantation in children. Library preparation (for TCRbeta) was performed with unique molecular identifiers. In TCRdb, the PCR reads were re-called with MiXCR into one record per CDR3 protein. Among tens of thousands of distinct CDR3 sequences, approximately 6.1% were seen once, and the ten largest hold under 35%. The sequenced sample was PBMCs, mostly from graft donor cells, obtained 60 days after TCRalphabeta/CD19-depleted stem cell transplant. These receptors were obtained from a female patient younger than 10 who had a stem cell transplant for aplastic anemia, so the T cells may come from the graft donor.

This clonotype was recorded at least ten times. The rearrangement uses TRBV4-2 and TRBJ2-7; TRBD2 agrees at 10 bases. This CDR3 contains 14 residues. With V trimmed by 1 base and J by 4 bases, 1 base remained unmatched. CDR1 and CDR2 from the germline V gene are LGHNA and YNFKEQ. This CDR3 reads CASSQGLAGYEQYF. Here the CDR3 DNA reads TGTGCCAGCAGCCAAGGACTAGCGGGTTACGAGCAGTACTTC.

This clonotype occurred many times. This chain connects TRBV6-6 to TRBJ2-3, with TRBD2 identical over 8 bases. Germline CDR1 MNHNY, CDR2 SVGAGI (reference sequence). CDR3 length: 15 residues. V lost 5 bases and J lost 7; bases outside the gene matches: 11. CDR3 sequence: CASSPSAGVAYTQYF. CDR3 sequence (DNA): TGTGCCAGCAGTCCATCAGCGGGAGTCGCATATACGCAGTATTTT.

This clonotype was picked up many times. The rearrangement joins TRBV28 to TRBJ2-1; 9 nucleotides line up with TRBD2. Looked up from germline, CDR1 is MDHEN and CDR2 is SYDVKM. The ends lost 7 bases at V and 9 bases at J; junction bases unmatched: 10. CDR3 size: 14 residues. Written as DNA, the CDR3 is TGTGCCAGCAACATGGGACTAGCCGCAGGTGAGCAGTTCTTC. This gives the protein CASNMGLAAGEQFF.

This clonotype has a count of ten or more. The chain employs TRBV20-1 and TRBJ2-5, with 8 bases lining up with TRBD1. V lost 3 bases, J lost 5 bases, and 11 bases stayed unmatched. The CDR3 totals 15 residues. Germline loops: CDR1 DFQATT, CDR2 SNEGSKA (reference sequence). The CDR3 spells CSARRDRGVGETQYF. The CDR3 DNA is TGCAGTGCTAGGAGAGACAGGGGAGTTGGGGAGACCCAGTACTTC.

The sample holds a few counts of this clonotype. CDR3 nucleotides: TGTGCCAGCAGCTCGGGGCCAGGGCTCCGCACTGAAGCTTTCTTT. Residues: CASSSGPGLRTEAFF. This chain uses TRBV7-2 with TRBJ1-1; D perhaps matches TRBD1 (5 bases). V lost 4 bases, J lost 4 bases, and 16 bases lay in between. CDR1 and CDR2 (germline): SGHTA, FQGNSA. The CDR3 has 15 residues. Complete variable domain (other parts from reference TRBV7-2 and TRBJ1-1): GAGVSQSPSNKVTEKGKDVELRCDPISGHTALYWYRQSLGQGLEFLIYFQGNSAPDKSGLPSDRFSAERTGGSVSTLTIQRTQQEDSAVYLCASSSGPGLRTEAFFGQGTRLTVV.

Concerning this clonotype: A clone one base away is much larger, so this may be a read error. V is TRBV7-2 and J is TRBJ2-3; 9 bases align to TRBD2. Per germline, CDR1 SGHTA and CDR2 FQGNSA. CDR3 length: 19 residues. The CDR3 DNA reads TGTGCCAGCAGCTTAGCCCCCGCGGGGGGGCCCTCGCGCACATATACGCAGTATTTT. Translating it yields CASSLAPAGGPSRTYTQYF.

This clonotype occurred many times. The chain has TRBV6-6 and TRBJ1-3; D gene unclear. This CDR3 has 13 amino acids. V was clipped by 5 bases and J by 4 bases, with 9 bases between them. Germline CDR1 is MNHNY and CDR2 is SVGAGI (reference sequence). CDR3 amino acids: CASSREAGNTIYF. CDR3 nucleotide sequence: TGTGCCAGCAGTCGAGAGGCGGGAAACACCATATATTTT.

Many counts were recorded for this clonotype. J is TRBJ2-3 and V is TRBV7-8; a possible D gene is TRBD2 (6 bases). Trimming left V 6 bases short and J 5 bases short, with 9 bases between. Germline V gene lookup returns CDR1 SGHVS and CDR2 FQNEAQ. This CDR3 comprises 12 residues. The CDR3 sequence: CASRPGGDTQYF. In DNA, the CDR3 is TGTGCCAGCAGGCCCGGGGGAGATACGCAGTATTTT.